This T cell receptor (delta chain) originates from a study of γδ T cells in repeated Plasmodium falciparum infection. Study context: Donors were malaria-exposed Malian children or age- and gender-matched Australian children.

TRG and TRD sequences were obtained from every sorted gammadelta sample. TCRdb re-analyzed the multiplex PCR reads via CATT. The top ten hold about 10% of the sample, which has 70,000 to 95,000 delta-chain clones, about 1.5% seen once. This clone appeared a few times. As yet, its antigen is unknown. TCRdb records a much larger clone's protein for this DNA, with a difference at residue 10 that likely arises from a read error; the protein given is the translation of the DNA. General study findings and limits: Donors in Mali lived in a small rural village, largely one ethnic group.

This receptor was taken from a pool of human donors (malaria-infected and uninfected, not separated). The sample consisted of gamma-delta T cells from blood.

Here the CDR3 DNA reads TGTGCCTGTGACACTGGGGGATACGCGTCTTCCGATAAACTCATCTTT. Encoded protein: CACDTGGYASSDKLIF. The chain couples TRDV2 to TRDJ1, with TRDD3 matching over 11 bases. The J gene, left out of TCRdb, was set here by checking the DNA against germline. This CDR3 has 16 residues. Germline trimming cut 1 base from V and 3 bases from J; bases unmatched to any gene: 6. Looked up from germline, CDR1 is GEAIGNYY and CDR2 is EKD.